A selection of T cell receptor beta chains follows, all from one sample in a study of shared clonotypes between healthy human individuals. TCRdb's copy holds only in-frame clones and misses some; the assay was immunoSEQ multiplex PCR. The sample carries 2,500,000 or so clones, approximately 94% recorded once. Sample: naive CD4+ T cells from PBMCs. The source of these receptors is a man aged 18 to 29 in good health. Some clones in this sample may be carry-over from other donors' samples. CDR3s include the opening cysteine and the closing phenylalanine or tryptophan. Each record gives: V gene, J gene, D gene, clone size, CDR3 DNA, CDR3 protein. A D gene is named only where the DNA matches it firmly. Clone size is shown for a subset of rows, as once, few, many or a class of expanded clone.

v_gene: TRBV27; j_gene: TRBJ2-4; d_gene: TRBD2; abundance: .; CDR3nt: TGTGCCAGCAGTTTATCGGGGACCCGCGGGGGAAAAACACCAAGGGACATTCAGTACTTC; CDR3aa: CASSLSGTRGGKTPRDIQYF
v_gene: TRBV7-9; j_gene: TRBJ2-3; d_gene: TRBD1; abundance: .; CDR3nt: TGTGCCAGCAGCTGGGGGACAGGCCGCACAGATACGCAGTATTTT; CDR3aa: CASSWGTGRTDTQYF
v_gene: TRBV9; j_gene: TRBJ1-2; d_gene: .; abundance: .; CDR3nt: TGTGCCAGCAGTGCTTTGGGGACCCATGGCTACACCTTC; CDR3aa: CASSALGTHGYTF
v_gene: TRBV6-5; j_gene: TRBJ1-2; d_gene: .; abundance: .; CDR3nt: TGTGCCAGCAGAGCTAGCGGAACTAACTATGGCTACACCTTC; CDR3aa: CASRASGTNYGYTF
v_gene: TRBV29-1; j_gene: TRBJ2-3; d_gene: .; abundance: .; CDR3nt: TGCAGCGTAGGGACGACCAGCACAGATACGCAGTATTTT; CDR3aa: CSVGTTSTDTQYF
v_gene: TRBV11-3; j_gene: TRBJ1-3; d_gene: .; abundance: .; CDR3nt: TGTGCCAGCAGCTTAGATTCACGAAACACCATATATTTT; CDR3aa: CASSLDSRNTIYF
v_gene: TRBV5-4; j_gene: TRBJ1-2; d_gene: .; abundance: .; CDR3nt: TGTGCCAGCAGCCCTGGAGCTCCTAACTATGGCTACACCTTC; CDR3aa: CASSPGAPNYGYTF
v_gene: TRBV6-1; j_gene: TRBJ1-4; d_gene: .; abundance: .; CDR3nt: TGTGCCAGCAGTGAGGTATTGCTGTTTTTT; CDR3aa: CASSEVLLFF
v_gene: TRBV28; j_gene: TRBJ1-2; d_gene: .; abundance: once; CDR3nt: TGTGCCAGCAGTTTATCCCCGCCGTACAGCTACACCTTC; CDR3aa: CASSLSPPYSYTF
v_gene: TRBV30; j_gene: TRBJ1-6; d_gene: TRBD1; abundance: .; CDR3nt: TGTGCCTGGAGTCCCCGGGACAGAAAAGAATCACCCCTCCACTTT; CDR3aa: CAWSPRDRKESPLHF
v_gene: TRBV6-5; j_gene: TRBJ1-2; d_gene: TRBD1; abundance: .; CDR3nt: TGTGCCAGCAGTCCAAGGACAGGGGATTACTATGGCTACACCTTC; CDR3aa: CASSPRTGDYYGYTF
v_gene: TRBV5-4; j_gene: TRBJ1-5; d_gene: .; abundance: .; CDR3nt: TGTGCCAGCTCAGACTACCAGGGCCGCAATCAGCCCCAGCATTTT; CDR3aa: CASSDYQGRNQPQHF
v_gene: TRBV21-1; j_gene: TRBJ2-1; d_gene: .; abundance: .; CDR3nt: TGTGCCAGCAGCAAATCTAGCGGGAGTGACAATGAGCAGTTCTTC; CDR3aa: CASSKSSGSDNEQFF
v_gene: TRBV6-6; j_gene: TRBJ2-1; d_gene: TRBD1; abundance: few; CDR3nt: TGTGCCAGCATGGGACAGGGGGGTGGTGAGCAGTTCTTC; CDR3aa: CASMGQGGGEQFF
v_gene: TRBV27; j_gene: TRBJ2-1; d_gene: TRBD1; abundance: .; CDR3nt: TGTGCCAGCAGCTTGCAAACAGGGGCGGATGAGCAGTTCTTC; CDR3aa: CASSLQTGADEQFF
v_gene: TRBV6-6; j_gene: TRBJ2-7; d_gene: .; abundance: .; CDR3nt: TGTGCCAGCACCCCTCGGGGCGAGCTAGGGCAGTACTTC; CDR3aa: CASTPRGELGQYF
v_gene: TRBV5-1; j_gene: TRBJ1-5; d_gene: TRBD1; abundance: .; CDR3nt: TGCGCCAGCAGCCCCGGGACAGGGCTCTCCAATCAGCCCCAGCATTTT; CDR3aa: CASSPGTGLSNQPQHF
v_gene: TRBV5-1; j_gene: TRBJ2-5; d_gene: .; abundance: once; CDR3nt: TGCGCCAGCAGCTTGCAGGGACCGCCCGAGACCCAGTACTTC; CDR3aa: CASSLQGPPETQYF
v_gene: TRBV7-2; j_gene: TRBJ1-1; d_gene: .; abundance: .; CDR3nt: TGTGCCAGCAGAAAAATCGATACAGGAGGGGACACTGAAGCTTTCTTT; CDR3aa: CASRKIDTGGDTEAFF
v_gene: TRBV28; j_gene: TRBJ2-7; d_gene: .; abundance: .; CDR3nt: TGTGCCAGCACCCCAGCGGGCTCCCCAGCGGCCTACGAGCAGTACTTC; CDR3aa: CASTPAGSPAAYEQYF
v_gene: TRBV5-8; j_gene: TRBJ2-4; d_gene: .; abundance: .; CDR3nt: TGTGCCAGCAGTCGGCCCCCCACCAAAAACATTCAGTACTTC; CDR3aa: CASSRPPTKNIQYF
v_gene: TRBV10-2; j_gene: TRBJ1-5; d_gene: .; abundance: .; CDR3nt: TGCGCCAGCGGCGACATATACAATCAGCCCCAGCATTTT; CDR3aa: CASGDIYNQPQHF